This T cell receptor beta chain was sequenced during a study of metastatic and nonmetastatic thyroid tumors. Whole-study context: Samples came from malignant and benign thyroid patients, and repertoires were compared across blood and tumor or nodule tissue. Whole-study findings and limits: Patients with malignant thyroid tumors reportedly had significantly higher TCR beta diversity than those with benign nodules, in blood and tumor.

Thyroid surgery was performed in patients who had received no treatment beforehand. By share, this clone ranks as large. Its target is unknown. In the source study's methods: Variation in CDR3 across clinicopathological groups served as the basis for constructing a distant-metastasis classifier in papillary thyroid cancer. With MiXCR, TCRdb reprocessed the PCR reads. These V and J calls rely on TCRdb rather than the paper's analysis. The repertoire holds around 19,000 clones, with 34% as singletons. The receptor was derived from a male donor with papillary thyroid cancer or a benign thyroid nodule (not recorded which). Some clones in this sample may be carry-over from other donors' samples. Material for sequencing was tumor tissue.

The CDR3 bases are TGTGCCACTGGGGACGGGGCCAAGCAGTACTTC. This encodes CATGDGAKQYF. The rearrangement links TRBV6-1 to TRBJ2-7; D may be TRBD1 or TRBD2 (5 bases each). V gave up 10 bases and J gave up 8 bases, with 15 bases separating them. Germline V gene sequence: CDR1 MNHNS, CDR2 SASEGT. The CDR3 spans 11 residues.